This T cell receptor beta chain appears in the sequencing data of a study of CD8+ T cells in alopecia areata. Overall study context: Treated individuals took tofacitinib by mouth, 5 to 10 mg twice daily. Study results and caveats: Among patients, TCR sharing was less clear than in mice, a difference possibly due in part to HLA diversity in the patient population.

Sequencing used cDNA as its template, made by extracting RNA and reverse transcribing it. Measured with immunoSEQ multiplex PCR; TCRdb has only the in-frame clones, and not every one. The sample has 180,000 or so clones, around 49% seen once. Treatment defined: oral pan-JAK inhibitor, 5-10 mg twice daily. Lesional scalp punch biopsies and peripheral blood came from alopecia areata patients. Notes on this clone: Its antigen is not identified.

The sample consisted of CD8+ T cells sorted from blood, taken around week 52, from a patient treated with tofacitinib. The TCR comes from a human donor with alopecia areata.

CDR3 loop: CASRSLGGGGTDTQYF. In DNA, the CDR3 is TGTGCCAGCCGCTCTCTGGGCGGGGGGGGTACAGATACGCAGTATTTT. The genes are TRBV7-8 and TRBJ2-3, with TRBD2 matching 9 bases. This CDR3 is built from 16 residues. The germline gives CDR1 SGHVS, CDR2 FQNEAQ. V lost 8 bases and J lost 3; bases outside the gene matches: 12.